These T cell receptor beta chains were read from a single sample in a study of cytomegalovirus exposure and HLA in healthy donors. The method was immunoSEQ multiplex PCR; TCRdb's version includes in-frame clones alone and lacks a portion of them. Among about 160,000 clones, 77% were seen once, and the ten largest hold about 1.5%. The sequencing sample was made of PBMCs. These receptors were collected from a woman younger than 45 in good health and CMV-seronegative. The conserved cysteine and the conserved F or W are not part of the CDR3 here. The order of the fields is J gene, V gene, CDR3 protein.

J gene: TRBJ1-1
V gene: TRBV6-1
CDR3 protein: ASSDRAMNTEAF

J gene: TRBJ1-5
V gene: TRBV5-1
CDR3 protein: ASSFIPGLDQPQH

J gene: TRBJ1-5
V gene: TRBV4-1
CDR3 protein: ASSQDADRYNQPQH

J gene: TRBJ1-1
V gene: TRBV6-5
CDR3 protein: ASSPEGEGTEAF

J gene: TRBJ2-3
V gene: TRBV4-1
CDR3 protein: ATRGSGGIPTDTQY

J gene: TRBJ1-1
V gene: TRBV18
CDR3 protein: ASSPTGTGKNTEAF

J gene: TRBJ2-3
V gene: TRBV29-1
CDR3 protein: SVEGTSGATDTQY

J gene: TRBJ2-2
V gene: TRBV19
CDR3 protein: ASSVPPGREDTGELF

J gene: TRBJ1-2
V gene: TRBV25-1
CDR3 protein: ASTGSRERYGYT

J gene: TRBJ1-5
V gene: TRBV5-1
CDR3 protein: ASSLGTGTQPQH

J gene: TRBJ2-1
V gene: TRBV18
CDR3 protein: ASSPNVPGLAYNEQF

J gene: TRBJ1-3
V gene: TRBV11-2
CDR3 protein: ASSARTGDGNTIY

J gene: TRBJ1-2
V gene: TRBV29-1
CDR3 protein: SVDVTGANYGYT

J gene: TRBJ1-1
V gene: TRBV11-2
CDR3 protein: ASRFGGFRPEAF

J gene: TRBJ2-3
V gene: TRBV13
CDR3 protein: ASSLLGLEADTQY

J gene: TRBJ2-7
V gene: TRBV10-3
CDR3 protein: AIAGLADEQY

J gene: TRBJ1-5
V gene: TRBV7-8
CDR3 protein: ASSLWAGEGQPQH

J gene: TRBJ1-1
V gene: TRBV6-5
CDR3 protein: ASRRRSYTEAF

J gene: TRBJ1-2
V gene: TRBV5-1
CDR3 protein: ASGEQGARYGYT

J gene: TRBJ1-5
V gene: TRBV5-1
CDR3 protein: ASSLEPGQGPYQPQH

J gene: TRBJ2-4
V gene: TRBV19
CDR3 protein: ASKERAKNIQY

J gene: TRBJ1-1
V gene: TRBV2
CDR3 protein: ASSARTVNTEAF

J gene: TRBJ1-4
V gene: TRBV5-6
CDR3 protein: ASTNFLEAANEKLF

J gene: .
V gene: TRBV7-6
CDR3 protein: ASSLVCCRSESYEQY

J gene: TRBJ1-5
V gene: TRBV4-1
CDR3 protein: ASSQDNLAGYQPQH

J gene: TRBJ2-7
V gene: TRBV7-2
CDR3 protein: ASSLGGAGYEQY

J gene: TRBJ1-5
V gene: TRBV19
CDR3 protein: ASSISQGLNQPQH

J gene: TRBJ1-2
V gene: TRBV2
CDR3 protein: ASSEALRTRYGYT

J gene: TRBJ1-6
V gene: TRBV6-4
CDR3 protein: ASSVAQGSNSPLH

J gene: .
V gene: TRBV2
CDR3 protein: ASSEPGQGAEQY

J gene: TRBJ1-5
V gene: TRBV2
CDR3 protein: ASSERVYNQPQH

J gene: TRBJ1-4
V gene: TRBV29-1
CDR3 protein: SVENRGGSGEKLF

J gene: TRBJ2-5
V gene: TRBV7-7
CDR3 protein: ASSIRQQETQY

J gene: TRBJ2-7
V gene: TRBV29-1
CDR3 protein: SVEGVQGQSYEQY

J gene: TRBJ2-7
V gene: TRBV7-8
CDR3 protein: ASSPGYEAGSLREQY

J gene: TRBJ1-2
V gene: TRBV7-8
CDR3 protein: ASSFLGAAHYT

J gene: TRBJ2-7
V gene: TRBV12-2
CDR3 protein: ASRLDRGQALSYEQY

J gene: TRBJ2-2
V gene: TRBV10-3
CDR3 protein: AIRDRSNTGELF

J gene: TRBJ1-1
V gene: TRBV18
CDR3 protein: ASSAQGNTEAF

J gene: TRBJ2-1
V gene: TRBV10-3
CDR3 protein: AISDRAPNEQF

J gene: TRBJ1-2
V gene: TRBV27
CDR3 protein: ASSPDRNYGYT

J gene: TRBJ1-2
V gene: TRBV2
CDR3 protein: ASSVETDYGYT

J gene: TRBJ1-3
V gene: TRBV11-3
CDR3 protein: ASSAGTGTYEGNTIY

J gene: TRBJ1-6
V gene: TRBV5-4
CDR3 protein: ASSPPGRDNSPLH

J gene: TRBJ1-1
V gene: TRBV12-5
CDR3 protein: ASGLSDRDRGTEAF

J gene: TRBJ1-4
V gene: TRBV30
CDR3 protein: AADYGTGGGKLF